Below, 7 T cell receptor beta chains from the same sample are listed, as sequenced in a study of tumor-infiltrating lymphocytes in primary liver carcinoma. Total RNA amounting to roughly 480 ng was the source from which TCR beta cDNA was made with a constant-region primer. Modified slightly, ARM-PCR produced TCR beta libraries over three nested multiplex PCR rounds. A C-beta reverse primer and TRBV1-TRBV30 forward primers served in each of the first two PCR rounds, at about 10 cycles apiece. MiXCR, run by TCRdb on the multiplex PCR reads, gives a single entry per CDR3 protein. Among roughly 50,000 distinct CDR3 sequences listed, roughly 77% were seen once. The tissue used was unsorted bulk material of 20-30 mg. RNA and DNA were co-extracted from it with the AllPrep DNA/RNA mini kit. Material: liver tumor tissue from sampling region 2. Documented subset: tumor region T2, inferior pole. These receptors were obtained from a man aged 35 to 55 with primary liver carcinoma and hepatitis B virus infection.

The chain joins TRBV20-1 to TRBJ2-2; 10 bases match TRBD1. Trimming cost V 6 bases and J 4 bases; bases outside gene matches: 5. Per the germline V gene, CDR1 is DFQATT and CDR2 is SNEGSKA (reference sequence). This CDR3 region has 14 residues. The CDR3 sequence is CSAWDRGSTGELFF. The CDR3 DNA follows: TGCAGTGCCTGGGACAGGGGAAGCACCGGGGAGCTGTTTTTT.

Many counts were recorded for this clonotype. The chain uses TRBV28 and TRBJ2-1; 12 nucleotides line up with TRBD2. V gave up 2 bases and J gave up 7 bases; unmatched junction bases: 3. Germline V gene lookup returns CDR1 MDHEN and CDR2 SYDVKM. CDR3 length equals 15 residues. The CDR3 DNA follows: TGTGCCAGCAGTTTACCCGGACTAGCGGGGAATGAGCAGTTCTTC. The encoded protein is CASSLPGLAGNEQFF.

The rearrangement links TRBV11-2 to TRBJ2-4; D is possibly TRBD2 (6 bases). Germline V gene lookup returns CDR1 SGHAT and CDR2 FQNNGV. This CDR3 region has 14 residues. CDR3 DNA sequence: TGTGCTAGTAGCCCCCAACGGGAGTGGGATATTCAGTACTTC. It is translated as CASSPQREWDIQYF.

The sample holds a few counts of this clonotype. Possible read error: a much larger clone is one base away. This chain joins TRBV6-5 and TRBJ2-7; D ambiguous. The CDR3 has 15 residues. V lost 5 bases and J 0 bases, leaving 14 bases between the germline ends. Germline-derived CDR1 and CDR2 are MNHEY and SVGAGI. CDR3 sequence (DNA): TGTGCCAGCAGTAAAGAAGCTCGGAGCTCCTACGAGCAGTACTTC. As protein: CASSKEARSSYEQYF.

With regard to this clonotype: A junction end diverges from the germline sequence, so it may reflect a read error. The genes are TRBV11-2 and TRBJ2-2, with a tentative D call TRBD2 (6 bases). The CDR3 is 15 amino acids. Germline V gene sequence: CDR1 SGHAT, CDR2 FQNNGV. The CDR3: CASLTPGVYTVELFF. In DNA, the CDR3 is TGTGCCAGCCTCACACCGGGAGTGTACACCGTGGAGCTTTTTTTT.

About this clonotype: A junction end diverges from the germline sequence, so it may reflect a read error. The chain employs TRBV6-5 and TRBJ2-2; the D gene is possibly TRBD2 (5 bases). This CDR3 contains 15 residues. Per the germline V gene, CDR1 is MNHEY and CDR2 is SVGAGI. CDR3 DNA sequence: TGTGCCTGCAGTTACGCGGTGGACGGCACCGGGGAGCCGTTTTTT. Its protein product is CACSYAVDGTGEPFF.

A word on this clonotype: An end of the junction differs from the germline gene, which may be a read error. This chain links TRBV11-2 with TRBJ2-2; no clear D gene. The CDR3 sequence is 14 residues long. Germline CDR1 is SGHAT and CDR2 is FQNNGV. The CDR3: CASSLPRNTGELFF. CDR3 bases: TGTGCCAGTAGCTTACCCCGGAACACCGGAGAGCTGTTTTTT.